The next 27 T cell receptor beta chains were all read from a single sample in a study of blood T cell repertoires in COVID-19. TCRdb keeps only in-frame clones here, not all; method: immunoSEQ multiplex PCR. The repertoire holds 150,000 to 250,000 clones, roughly 90% seen once, with more than 2% in the top ten. The sample taken for sequencing was PBMCs or T cells enriched from blood (not recorded which). All receptors come from a young woman who had recovered from COVID-19.

This clone came up a few times. The chain employs TRBV14 and TRBJ2-5, with D possibly TRBD1 on 5 matching bases. Trimming shortened V by 1 base and J by 5 bases, and 11 bases separated the two germline ends. This CDR3 comprises 14 residues. Germline V gives CDR1 SGHDN, CDR2 FVKESK. The DNA of the CDR3 is TGTGCCAGCAGCCAAGCTTTGGCAGGGGAGACCCAGTACTTC. Translating gives CASSQALAGETQYF.

This chain links TRBV19 with TRBJ2-7; 9 bases are shared with TRBD1. V was clipped by 5 bases and J by 2 bases; unmatched bases: 13. Germline loops: CDR1 LNHDA, CDR2 SQIVND (reference sequence). This CDR3 is built from 17 residues. CDR3 in amino acids: CASSVGQGNDIPYEQYF. CDR3 coding DNA: TGTGCCAGTAGTGTTGGACAGGGGAACGATATCCCCTACGAGCAGTACTTC.

The chain joins TRBV20-1 to TRBJ1-2, with 7 bases aligning to TRBD1. CDR3 length equals 18 residues. Germline V CDR1 and CDR2: DFQATT, SNEGSKA (reference sequence). Trimming cost V 3 bases and J 8 bases; bases outside gene matches: 24. CDR3 coding DNA: TGCAGTGCTAGTGGGAGTGGTGTTGGGGGAACAGGGGCAAGCGGCTACACCTTC. It codes for CSASGSGVGGTGASGYTF.

The chain uses TRBV15 and TRBJ2-7, with TRBD1 as a possible D gene (6 bases). Per germline, CDR1 LNHNV and CDR2 YYDKDF (reference sequence). The germline V and J ends were trimmed by 3 bases and 1 base, with 13 bases remaining between them. The CDR3 totals 15 residues. CDR3: CATSRASTGSYEQYF. As DNA, the CDR3 is TGTGCCACCAGCAGGGCCTCTACAGGGTCCTACGAGCAGTACTTC.

The V call is TRBV12-3 or TRBV12-4, the J call TRBJ2-1; unclear D gene. Trimming left V 2 bases short and J 4 bases short, with 6 bases between. This CDR3 spans 13 amino acids. For the CDR3, the DNA is TGTGCCAGCAGTTTACAGGTATACAATGAGCAGTTCTTC. Its protein product is CASSLQVYNEQFF.

This chain uses TRBV7-3 with TRBJ2-1; 8 nucleotides line up with TRBD2. This CDR3 contains 15 residues. The trim removed 1 base at V and 5 bases at J, leaving 4 bases unmatched. The germline gives CDR1 SGHTA, CDR2 FQGTGA. The DNA of the CDR3 is TGTGCCAGCAGCTTAATATCGGGAGGGAACAATGAGCAGTTCTTC. Translated: CASSLISGGNNEQFF.

The chain uses TRBV29-1 and TRBJ1-2, with 10 bases lining up with TRBD1. CDR1 is SQVTM, CDR2 ANQGSEA, per germline. V lost 6 bases, J lost 3 bases, and 4 bases stayed unmatched. The CDR3 has 13 amino acids. CDR3 DNA: TGCAGCGTGCCCGGGACAGGGGACTATGGCTACACCTTC. Translating it yields CSVPGTGDYGYTF.

The gene calls are TRBV28 and TRBJ1-2, with a possible D match to TRBD1 (5 bases). Trimming left V 3 bases short and J 8 bases short, with 13 bases between. CDR1 is MDHEN, CDR2 SYDVKM, per germline. CDR3 length: 13 amino acids. In nucleotides, the CDR3 is TGTGCCAGCAGTTTGTCGGGGGGAGAGGGCTACACCTTC. This translates into CASSLSGGEGYTF.

The chain is built from TRBV13 and TRBJ2-1; possibly TRBD2 for D (6 bases). This CDR3 has 15 amino acids. The V gene's germline CDR1 is PRHDT and CDR2 FYEKMQ (reference sequence). V lost 7 bases to trimming and J lost 4 bases, with 17 bases between them. CDR3 in DNA: TGTGCCAGCATCCGCCAGGGTCGGGGGTACAATGAGCAGTTCTTC. As protein: CASIRQGRGYNEQFF.

The rearrangement uses TRBV5-4 and TRBJ1-4, with TRBD1 identical over 9 bases. The V gene's germline CDR1 is SGHNT and CDR2 YYREEE (reference sequence). V was clipped by 7 bases and J by 8 bases; unmatched bases: 6. The CDR3 is 13 amino acids. CDR3: CASRDREGEKLFF. As DNA, the CDR3 is TGTGCCAGCCGGGACAGGGAAGGGGAAAAACTGTTTTTT. Full variable domain (remainder filled in from reference TRBV5-4 and TRBJ1-4): ETGVTQSPTHLIKTRGQQVTLRCSSQSGHNTVSWYQQALGQGPQFIFQYYREEENGRGNFPPRFSGLQFPNYSSELNVNALELDDSALYLCASRDREGEKLFFGSGTQLSVL.

This chain uses TRBV4-1 with TRBJ1-1; D gene unclear. The CDR3 length is 13 residues. Trimming shortened V by 2 bases and J by 11 bases, and 15 bases separated the two germline ends. Looked up from germline, CDR1 is MGHRA and CDR2 is YSYEKL. The CDR3 sequence is CASSQIEARFAFF. CDR3 bases: TGCGCCAGCAGCCAAATAGAGGCCCGGTTTGCTTTCTTT.

About this clone: This CDR3 is also generated by other DNA sequences in the sample. The rearrangement uses TRBV18 and TRBJ2-1; D is uncertain. V was trimmed by 0 bases and J by 6 bases, leaving 6 bases between them. The CDR3 runs 13 residues. Germline CDR1 KGHSH, CDR2 LQKENI. DNA for the CDR3: TGTGCCAGCTCACCACCGTCGCGCAATGAGCAGTTCTTC. Its protein is CASSPPSRNEQFF.

CDR3 DNA: TGTGCCAGCTGGGAACAGGGGAACACTGAAGCTTTCTTT. It specifies CASWEQGNTEAFF. This sequence joins TRBV25-1 and TRBJ1-1; perhaps TRBD1 as D (6 bases). CDR1 MGHDK and CDR2 SYGVNS come from the germline V gene. V was trimmed by 8 bases and J by 1 base, leaving 11 bases between them. The CDR3 has 13 residues.

The V and J genes are TRBV29-1 and TRBJ2-1; no clear D. This CDR3 has 10 residues. V was pared by 4 bases and J by 5 bases, with 3 bases between. CDR1 and CDR2 (germline): SQVTM, ANQGSEA. The CDR3 DNA follows: TGCAGCGTTGCTGACAATGAGCAGTTCTTC. Amino acid sequence: CSVADNEQFF.

The genes are TRBV5-1 and TRBJ1-2, with a tentative D call TRBD1 (6 bases). Germline CDR1 is SGHRS and CDR2 is YFSETQ. Trimming pared 2 bases from V and 2 bases from J, leaving 7 bases between. There are 13 residues in the CDR3. CDR3 region: CASSLGTNYGYTF. DNA for the CDR3: TGCGCCAGCAGCTTAGGGACAAACTATGGCTACACCTTC.

For the CDR3, the DNA is TGTGCTAGTGGTCGGGCAGGGCCCACAGATACGCAGTATTTT. Translating gives CASGRAGPTDTQYF. The chain joins TRBV12-5 to TRBJ2-3; the D gene is possibly TRBD1 (5 bases). CDR3 length: 14 amino acids. Germline V gives CDR1 LGHNT, CDR2 FRNRAP. Trimming removed 5 bases from V and 2 bases from J, with 11 bases in between.

The gene calls are TRBV5-6 and TRBJ2-7; D may be TRBD2 (7 bases). CDR3 length equals 15 residues. CDR1 is SGHDT and CDR2 is YYEEEE in the germline V gene. Trimming took off 2 bases at V and 3 bases at J, with 15 bases between the two ends. The CDR3 DNA is TGTGCCAGCAGCTTAGGGAGGGGGAACTTCTACGAGCAGTACTTC. Encoded protein: CASSLGRGNFYEQYF.

The rearrangement links TRBV6-6 to TRBJ2-7; 13 bases agree with TRBD2. With 5 bases clipped from V and 4 bases from J, the junction kept 5 bases outside the gene matches. Germline V gene sequence: CDR1 MNHNY, CDR2 SVGAGI (reference sequence). The CDR3 contains 15 residues. CDR3 DNA sequence: TGTGCCAGCAGTCCCGGGACTAGCGGGAATTACGAGCAGTACTTC. This gives the protein CASSPGTSGNYEQYF.

J is TRBJ2-3 and V is TRBV7-9, with TRBD1 matching 7 bases. The length of the CDR3 is 13 residues. The V and J ends lost 3 bases and 4 bases, in that order; junction bases with no gene match: 1. Germline CDR1 and CDR2: SEHNR and FQNEAQ (reference sequence). CDR3 protein: CASSFGTADTQYF. The CDR3 DNA reads TGTGCCAGCAGCTTCGGGACAGCAGATACGCAGTATTTT.

The rearrangement joins TRBV4-1 to TRBJ2-7; 9 bases fit TRBD2. The germline gives CDR1 MGHRA, CDR2 YSYEKL. The V and J ends lost 3 bases and 7 bases, in that order; junction bases with no gene match: 10. The CDR3 consists of 15 residues. The CDR3 spells CASSHVSGSSGEQYF. CDR3 in DNA: TGCGCCAGCAGCCATGTTAGCGGGAGTTCTGGGGAGCAGTACTTC.

The rearrangement links TRBV5-6 to TRBJ2-5; TRBD2 aligns across 8 bases. V gave up 4 bases and J gave up 5 bases; unmatched junction bases: 10. Germline CDR1 and CDR2: SGHDT and YYEEEE. The CDR3 length is 15 residues. This chain's CDR3 is CASSKGLGAVETQYF. The CDR3 DNA reads TGTGCCAGCAGCAAGGGACTAGGGGCAGTGGAGACCCAGTACTTC. Full variable domain (rest looked up from reference TRBV5-6 and TRBJ2-5): DAGVTQSPTHLIKTRGQQVTLRCSPKSGHDTVSWYQQALGQGPQFIFQYYEEEERQRGNFPDRFSGHQFPNYSSELNVNALLLGDSALYLCASSKGLGAVETQYFGPGTRLLVL.

The V call is TRBV19, the J call TRBJ1-1; unclear D gene. CDR3 length: 13 residues. V was trimmed by 5 bases and J by 6 bases, leaving 13 bases between them. Germline CDR1 LNHDA, CDR2 SQIVND (reference sequence). CDR3 DNA sequence: TGTGCCAGTAGTGCCCGGCCAGAGGCTGAAGCTTTCTTT. This codes for CASSARPEAEAFF.

This clone was observed at least ten times. This sequence joins TRBV4-3 and TRBJ2-7, with 9 nucleotides matching TRBD2. The CDR3 spans 15 residues. The J segment lost 1 base and the V segment lost 4 bases, leaving 5 bases of the junction unmatched. Per germline, CDR1 LGHNA and CDR2 YSLEER. The DNA of the CDR3 is TGCGCCAGCAGCCTCGTAGCGGGAGAATCCTACGAGCAGTACTTC. It is translated as CASSLVAGESYEQYF.

This clone came up once. The rearrangement uses TRBV11-2 and TRBJ1-1; a weak D match, TRBD1 (6 bases). Germline V gene sequence: CDR1 SGHAT, CDR2 FQNNGV. V was trimmed by 8 bases and J by 0 bases, leaving 16 bases between them. This CDR3 contains 15 residues. CDR3 coding DNA: TGTGCCAGCCGATCCGATAACAGGGTGAACACTGAAGCTTTCTTT. It encodes CASRSDNRVNTEAFF.

The chain joins TRBV7-2 to TRBJ2-5; 7 nucleotides line up with TRBD2. The CDR3 covers 14 residues. Unmatched junction bases numbered 10, after V lost 5 bases and J lost 7 bases. From germline, CDR1 is SGHTA and CDR2 FQGNSA. The CDR3 nucleotides read TGTGCCAGCAGCCGGGACTACCGGGGCGGGACCCAGTACTTC. It translates to CASSRDYRGGTQYF.

This chain uses TRBV11-3 with TRBJ1-6; no definite D call. V shed 3 bases and J shed 9 bases, with 15 bases lying between them. Germline V gene sequence: CDR1 SGHNT, CDR2 YENEEA. CDR3 length: 15 residues. The CDR3 protein is CASSFNLLFGSPLHF. The DNA of the CDR3 is TGTGCCAGCAGCTTTAACTTACTCTTTGGTTCACCCCTCCACTTT.

This clone was recorded a few times. The CDR3 loop reads CASRNEGGGFSNQPQHF. The CDR3 DNA reads as TGTGCCAGTAGAAACGAAGGAGGCGGGTTTTCCAATCAGCCCCAGCATTTT. The rearrangement uses TRBV19 and TRBJ1-5; D is unclear. The CDR3 is 17 amino acids. V lost 6 bases and J 3 bases, leaving 21 bases between the germline ends. CDR1 is LNHDA, CDR2 SQIVND, per germline (reference sequence).